This T cell receptor beta chain comes out of a study of response to subunit inactivated influenza vaccine. This clonotype was seen more than once but under ten times. What it binds is unknown. TCRdb passed the RT-PCR reads through MiXCR, listing each CDR3 protein once. The sample has over 750,000 distinct CDR3 sequences; roughly 20% are singletons. Between the trimmed V and J ends, which lost 9 bases and 0 bases, there was a span of 14 bases. Germline CDR1 is SGHVS and CDR2 is FQNEAQ. The CDR3 is 14 residues long. Study-level findings and limits: It was suggested by the authors that few new T cells are recruited by each seasonal influenza vaccination.

The material sequenced was PBMCs from blood, taken 4 to 6 days after vaccination. The J gene is TRBJ2-5, the V gene TRBV7-8, with a weak D call TRBD1 (6 bases). The receptor comes from a man aged 50-60 years who received an inactivated influenza vaccine. The CDR3 region has the DNA TGTGCCAGTAAAGTTTCAGGGGACCAAGAGACCCAGTACTTC. It specifies CASKVSGDQETQYF.